One and the same sample provided the 14 T cell receptor beta chains below, sequenced in a study of vaccination effects on CD4 cells after COVID-19. Method: immunoSEQ multiplex PCR; TCRdb's copy keeps in-frame clones and lacks some. The sample includes 25,000 to 35,000 clones, 83% of them seen just once. No antigen is known for these receptors. Before sequencing, viral peptide pools were used by the ViraFEST assay to expand antigen-specific CD4+ T cells. Having been cultured for ten to eleven days, the cells underwent CD4+ T cell isolation. Vaccine administered to participants consisted of two doses of either BNT162b2 or mRNA-1273. The sequencing here drew on CD4+ T cells from PBMCs cultured with HCoV-NL63 spike peptides, taken after COVID-19 vaccination. The receptors shown here come from a human donor who received a COVID-19 vaccine. Some clones in this sample may be carry-over from other donors' samples.

This clone was detected only once. The chain employs TRBV7-8 and TRBJ1-1; 7 bases are shared with TRBD1. V lost 5 bases, J lost 0 bases, and 6 bases stayed unmatched. Germline-derived CDR1 and CDR2 are SGHVS and FQNEAQ. The CDR3 sequence is 15 residues long. CDR3 sequence: CASSLRTGLNTEAFF. CDR3 nucleotide sequence: TGTGCCAGCAGCCTCCGGACAGGCTTGAACACTGAAGCTTTCTTT.

The chain is built from TRBV7-2 and TRBJ1-5, with D possibly being TRBD1 (5 bases). The V and J ends lost 7 bases and 1 base respectively, with 14 bases between them. The CDR3 covers 15 residues. CDR1 SGHTA and CDR2 FQGNSA come from the germline V gene. CDR3 DNA: TGTGCCAGCACCCCCGGGGGGGGAAGCAATCAGCCCCAGCATTTT. Amino acid sequence: CASTPGGGSNQPQHF.

The genes are TRBV28 and TRBJ1-5; the D gene is possibly TRBD1 (6 bases). Germline assignment: CDR1 MDHEN and CDR2 SYDVKM. Trimming took 6 bases from V and 3 from J, leaving 24 bases between them. This CDR3 is 18 amino acids long. CDR3 region: CASRTVRGGGYNNQPQHF. For the CDR3, the DNA is TGTGCCAGCAGAACAGTCAGGGGCGGCGGGTATAACAATCAGCCCCAGCATTTT.

The chain uses TRBV30 and TRBJ2-1, with TRBD2 matching over 8 bases. V shed 0 bases and J 2 bases; nucleotides not matched to a gene: 6. Germline loops: CDR1 GTSNPN, CDR2 SVGIG (reference sequence). The CDR3 runs to 16 residues. CDR3: CAWSVRSGGAYNEQFF. CDR3 coding DNA: TGTGCCTGGAGTGTACGTTCGGGGGGGGCCTACAATGAGCAGTTCTTC.

The rearrangement links TRBV5-1 to TRBJ1-4, with 9 positions matching TRBD1. Unmatched junction bases numbered 5, after V lost 4 bases and J lost 7 bases. Germline V gene lookup returns CDR1 SGHRS and CDR2 YFSETQ. CDR3 length: 14 amino acids. CDR3 bases: TGCGCCAGCAGCGTGGGACAGGGTGGTGAAAAACTGTTTTTT. Protein sequence: CASSVGQGGEKLFF.

V usage is TRBV9 and J usage is TRBJ2-3, with TRBD2 identical over 7 bases. Germline-derived CDR1 and CDR2 are SGDLS and YYNGEE. V lost 3 bases to trimming and J lost 7 bases; unmatched junction nucleotides: 8. The CDR3 is 14 residues long. The CDR3 DNA is TGTGCCAGCAGCGCTGGACTAGGTGGAAATACGCAGTATTTT. This codes for CASSAGLGGNTQYF. The full variable domain, in which reference TRBV9 and TRBJ2-3 provide the parts outside the CDR3, is DSGVTQTPKHLITATGQRVTLRCSPRSGDLSVYWYQQSLDQGLQFLIQYYNGEERAKGNILERFSAQQFPDLHSELNLSSLELGDSALYFCASSAGLGGNTQYFGPGTRLTVL.

The V call is TRBV5-1, the J call TRBJ1-1; D gene uncertain. Germline V gene sequence: CDR1 SGHRS, CDR2 YFSETQ. The CDR3 has 14 amino acids. Trimming pared 2 bases from V and 0 bases from J, leaving 8 bases between. The CDR3 reads CASSFGPMNTEAFF. DNA for the CDR3: TGCGCCAGCAGCTTCGGACCGATGAACACTGAAGCTTTCTTT.

V is TRBV5-1 and J is TRBJ1-2; D perhaps matches TRBD1 (6 bases). V lost 3 bases, J lost 2 bases, and 14 bases lay in between. CDR1 is SGHRS, CDR2 YFSETQ, per germline. This CDR3 has 15 residues. CDR3 bases: TGCGCCAGCAGCTCGGGTCAGGACAGCAACTATGGCTACACCTTC. As protein: CASSSGQDSNYGYTF.

The chain combines TRBV6-1 with TRBJ1-2, with D unresolved. Germline values: CDR1 MNHNS, CDR2 SASEGT. This CDR3 comprises 12 residues. V was pared by 1 base and J by 8 bases, with 8 bases between. DNA of the CDR3: TGTGCCAGCAGTGAAGGGCCAAACGGCTACACCTTC. Protein: CASSEGPNGYTF.

The rearrangement joins TRBV5-1 to TRBJ2-2; D may match TRBD1 or TRBD2 (5 bases each). This CDR3 has 15 amino acids. Germline CDR1 and CDR2: SGHRS and YFSETQ. V lost 2 bases, J lost 1 base, and 9 bases lay in between. Written as DNA, the CDR3 is TGCGCCAGCAGCTTAGGGACGGAGAACACCGGGGAGCTGTTTTTT. Its protein product is CASSLGTENTGELFF.

This chain links TRBV7-2 with TRBJ1-5, with TRBD1 matching 7 bases. Trimming removed 3 bases from V and 5 bases from J; junction bases left unmatched: 7. The germline V gene has CDR1 SGHTA and CDR2 FQGNSA. CDR3 length: 15 residues. The CDR3: CASSFQQGGHQPQHF. In DNA form, the CDR3 reads TGTGCCAGCAGCTTTCAGCAGGGGGGTCATCAGCCCCAGCATTTT.

This clone came up a few times. The gene calls are TRBV4-1 and TRBJ2-2, with no clear D. V was clipped by 0 bases and J by 1 base, with 9 bases between them. There are 16 residues in the CDR3. Germline CDR1 reads MGHRA; CDR2 reads YSYEKL. In DNA, the CDR3 is TGCGCCAGCAGCCAAGAAAAGCCTCGGAACACCGGGGAGCTGTTTTTT. It encodes CASSQEKPRNTGELFF.

This clone was observed a handful of times. The rearrangement joins TRBV7-9 to TRBJ1-2; a possible D gene is TRBD1 (6 bases). CDR1 is SEHNR and CDR2 is FQNEAQ in the germline V gene (reference sequence). Trimming removed 1 base from V and 3 bases from J, with 9 bases in between. The CDR3 has 14 residues. As DNA, the CDR3 is TGTGCCAGCAGCTTAGAGGCAGGGGACTATGGCTACACCTTC. This translates into CASSLEAGDYGYTF.

This chain links TRBV11-2 with TRBJ2-5; no reliable D call. Germline V CDR1 and CDR2: SGHAT, FQNNGV. The CDR3 is 15 amino acids. Trimming cost V 5 bases and J 9 bases, with 22 bases left between them. In DNA, the CDR3 is TGTGCCAGCAGCCAACCCCGCGGAAGTGTTGGACCCCAGTACTTC. Amino acids: CASSQPRGSVGPQYF.